This T cell receptor beta chain was found in a study of shared clonotypes between healthy human individuals. Study-wide results and limits: Non-shared clonotypes showed lower generation probabilities than clonotypes common to all four donors.

On this clone itself: The antigen remains undetermined.

V lost 3 bases and J lost 8, with 13 bases in between. CDR1 is MNHEY, CDR2 SVGAGI, per germline. There are 13 residues in the CDR3. Every subset had its genomic DNA shared out evenly among several immunoSEQ plates. Sequencing was performed with immunoSEQ multiplex PCR; in TCRdb, only in-frame clones are kept and a portion is missing. This sample has more than 2 million clones, with roughly 94% found just once. Input material: naive CD4+ T cells sorted from blood. As to subset: CD45RA+ positively selected. This chain links TRBV6-5 with TRBJ1-1, with TRBD1 as a possible D gene (5 bases). This receptor was identified in a man in his late teens or twenties in good health. CDR3 protein: CASSYVRGAEAFF. The CDR3, as DNA: TGTGCCAGCAGTTATGTAAGGGGTGCAGAAGCTTTCTTT.